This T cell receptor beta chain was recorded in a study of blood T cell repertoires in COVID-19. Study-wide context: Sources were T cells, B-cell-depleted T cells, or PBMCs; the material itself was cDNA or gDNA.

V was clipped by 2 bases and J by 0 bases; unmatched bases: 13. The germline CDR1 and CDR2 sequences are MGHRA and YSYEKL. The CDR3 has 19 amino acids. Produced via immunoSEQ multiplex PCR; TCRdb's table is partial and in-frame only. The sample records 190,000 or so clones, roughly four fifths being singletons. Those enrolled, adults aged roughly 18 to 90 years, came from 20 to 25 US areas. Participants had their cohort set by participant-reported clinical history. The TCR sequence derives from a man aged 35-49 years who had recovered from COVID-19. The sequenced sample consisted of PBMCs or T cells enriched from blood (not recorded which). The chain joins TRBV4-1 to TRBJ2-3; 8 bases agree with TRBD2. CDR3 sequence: CASSQKGERTSGSTDTQYF. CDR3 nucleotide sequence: TGCGCCAGCAGCCAAAAGGGTGAGAGAACTAGCGGAAGCACAGATACGCAGTATTTT.